The clone carrying this T cell receptor (beta chain) came up a few times. Its cognate antigen is unknown. Germline CDR1 is SGHTA and CDR2 is FQGNSA. The CDR3 has 14 amino acids. Trimming removed 3 bases from V and 6 bases from J, with 14 bases in between. The data were taken from a study of T cells in Graves' hyperthyroidism and ophthalmopathy. RNA transcripts yielded amplified TCR beta CDR3 regions. First-round RT-PCR with HTBI primers amplified the TCR CDR3 region. MiXCR, run by TCRdb on the multiplex PCR reads, gives a single entry per CDR3 protein. Counted here are under 650,000 distinct CDR3 sequences, about a sixth occurring once; the ten biggest clones make up approximately 3.8%. Broader study findings: Progression to ophthalmopathy was predicted a median of roughly 6.6 months early.

The specimen was blood. The origin of this receptor is a young woman with Graves' hyperthyroidism. The rearrangement uses TRBV7-2 and TRBJ1-1; D unclear. Here the CDR3 DNA reads TGTGCCAGCAGCTTCGACACCCCCGGGGCTGAAGCTTTCTTT. Amino acids: CASSFDTPGAEAFF.